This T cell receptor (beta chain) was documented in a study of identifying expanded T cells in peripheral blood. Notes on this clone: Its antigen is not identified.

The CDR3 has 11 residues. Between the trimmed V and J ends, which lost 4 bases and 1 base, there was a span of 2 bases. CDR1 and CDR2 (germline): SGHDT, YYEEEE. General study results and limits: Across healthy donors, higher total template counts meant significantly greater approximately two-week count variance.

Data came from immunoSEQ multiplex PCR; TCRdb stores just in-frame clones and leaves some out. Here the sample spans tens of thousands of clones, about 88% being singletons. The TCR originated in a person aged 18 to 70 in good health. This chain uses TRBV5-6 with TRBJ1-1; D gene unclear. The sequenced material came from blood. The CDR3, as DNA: TGTGCCAGCAGCCGGAACACTGAAGCTTTCTTT. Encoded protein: CASSRNTEAFF.